Listed below are T cell receptor beta chains from one sample, sequenced in a study of regulatory T cells in long-lasting Graves disease. A single record per CDR3 protein comes from TCRdb applying MiXCR to the multiplex PCR reads. Of more than 400,000 distinct CDR3 sequences listed, around 15% are singletons. The same sample was also studied in work on T cells in Graves' hyperthyroidism and ophthalmopathy.

The sample in question was peripheral blood mononuclear cells (PBMCs), obtained at new diagnosis, from a patient treated with antithyroid drugs. The receptors originated from a woman in her twenties or thirties with Graves disease. The CDR3 runs from the conserved cysteine through the conserved F or W. D genes are given only for firm matches. Rows may omit the clone size; those that give it use once, few, many or a size class.

j_call: TRBJ2-2
v_call: TRBV3-1
d_call: TRBD2
clone_size: many
cdr3_length: 15
cdr3_nt: TGTGCCAGCAGCCCCTCCGGGACTAGCGTCGGGGAGCTGTTTTTT
cdr3_aa: CASSPSGTSVGELFF

j_call: TRBJ2-1
v_call: TRBV20-1
d_call: NA
clone_size: NA
cdr3_length: 17
cdr3_nt: TGCAGTGCTAGAGGGCGGGACCCCCGGAGCTCCTACAATGAGCAGTTCTTC
cdr3_aa: CSARGRDPRSSYNEQFF

j_call: TRBJ1-1
v_call: TRBV20-1
d_call: NA
clone_size: many
cdr3_length: 13
cdr3_nt: TGCAGTGCCGCCGGGACAATTAACACTGAAGCTTTCTTT
cdr3_aa: CSAAGTINTEAFF

j_call: TRBJ2-7
v_call: TRBV2
d_call: NA
clone_size: many
cdr3_length: 14
cdr3_nt: TGTGCCAGCAGCATACACCACACCGGGAGCGAGCAGTACTTC
cdr3_aa: CASSIHHTGSEQYF

j_call: TRBJ2-2
v_call: TRBV20-1
d_call: NA
clone_size: many
cdr3_length: 16
cdr3_nt: TGCAGTGCTGGGCGAGCCGGAGGGCCGGACACCGGGGAGCTGTTTTTT
cdr3_aa: CSAGRAGGPDTGELFF

j_call: TRBJ2-1
v_call: TRBV27
d_call: TRBD2
clone_size: many
cdr3_length: 15
cdr3_nt: TGTGCCAGCAGTTTATGGGCGGGAGCCGGAAGTGAGCAGTTCTTC
cdr3_aa: CASSLWAGAGSEQFF

j_call: TRBJ2-7
v_call: TRBV3-1
d_call: NA
clone_size: many
cdr3_length: 15
cdr3_nt: TGTGCCAGCAGCCAAGGAGGGGTCCCGTCCTACGAGCAGTACTTC
cdr3_aa: CASSQGGVPSYEQYF

j_call: TRBJ1-5
v_call: TRBV6-5
d_call: NA
clone_size: many
cdr3_length: 14
cdr3_nt: TGTGCCAGCAGTTCGGACGGTCCGGATCAGCCCCAGCATTTT
cdr3_aa: CASSSDGPDQPQHF

j_call: TRBJ2-1
v_call: TRBV19
d_call: NA
clone_size: few
cdr3_length: 14
cdr3_nt: TGTGCCAGTAGTATAGCTGGCGGGCTCAATGAGCAGTTCTTC
cdr3_aa: CASSIAGGLNEQFF

j_call: TRBJ2-1
v_call: TRBV3-1
d_call: NA
clone_size: NA
cdr3_length: 17
cdr3_nt: TGTGCCAGCAGCGGACAGCTTAACCCTCCTGAATACAATGGGCAGTTCTTC
cdr3_aa: CASSGQLNPPEYNGQFF

j_call: TRBJ2-7
v_call: TRBV5-1
d_call: TRBD2
clone_size: many
cdr3_length: 14
cdr3_nt: TGCGCCAGCAGCTTGGTTAGCGGGAGTAGGGAGCAGTACTTC
cdr3_aa: CASSLVSGSREQYF

j_call: TRBJ1-1
v_call: TRBV6-2/TRBV6-3
d_call: NA
clone_size: few
cdr3_length: 12
cdr3_nt: TGTGCCAGCAGTCTTCCTATCACTGAAGCTTTCTTT
cdr3_aa: CASSLPITEAFF

j_call: TRBJ1-6
v_call: TRBV28
d_call: NA
clone_size: NA
cdr3_length: 12
cdr3_nt: TGTGTCAGCAGCCCTTCAGGTTCACCCCTCCACTTT
cdr3_aa: CVSSPSGSPLHF

j_call: TRBJ2-3
v_call: TRBV20-1
d_call: NA
clone_size: many
cdr3_length: 13
cdr3_nt: TGCAGTGCTAGACCCCTAGGGACAGATACGCAGTATTTT
cdr3_aa: CSARPLGTDTQYF

j_call: TRBJ1-3
v_call: TRBV12-3/TRBV12-4
d_call: NA
clone_size: NA
cdr3_length: 14
cdr3_nt: TGTGCCAGCAGTTTTACAGCAAATGGAAACACCATATATTTT
cdr3_aa: CASSFTANGNTIYF

j_call: TRBJ2-1
v_call: TRBV7-2
d_call: NA
clone_size: many
cdr3_length: 12
cdr3_nt: TGTGCCAGCAGCTTGACTCGGGAGCAGCAGTTCTTC
cdr3_aa: CASSLTREQQFF

j_call: TRBJ2-7
v_call: TRBV5-1
d_call: TRBD1
clone_size: many
cdr3_length: 17
cdr3_nt: TGCGCCAGCAGCTATACTGCCCGGGACAGGGGGTCCTACGAGCAGTACTTC
cdr3_aa: CASSYTARDRGSYEQYF

j_call: TRBJ1-1
v_call: TRBV30
d_call: NA
clone_size: NA
cdr3_length: 12
cdr3_nt: TGTGCCTGGAGTGCGGGGAGCGTTCAAGCTTTCTTT
cdr3_aa: CAWSAGSVQAFF

j_call: TRBJ1-2
v_call: TRBV9
d_call: NA
clone_size: many
cdr3_length: 17
cdr3_nt: TGTGCCAGCAGCGCCCCTGCTGCGGCGCCCGACCCGCCCGGCTACACCTTC
cdr3_aa: CASSAPAAAPDPPGYTF

j_call: TRBJ2-7
v_call: TRBV7-9
d_call: TRBD1
clone_size: many
cdr3_length: 16
cdr3_nt: TGTGCCAGCAGCTTTTATCCAGGGGGCGAACACTACGAGCAGTACTTC
cdr3_aa: CASSFYPGGEHYEQYF

j_call: TRBJ2-5
v_call: TRBV7-2
d_call: NA
clone_size: many
cdr3_length: 12
cdr3_nt: TGTGCCAGCAGCTTTTCGGGAGAGACCCAGTACTTC
cdr3_aa: CASSFSGETQYF

j_call: TRBJ2-1
v_call: TRBV29-1
d_call: NA
clone_size: many
cdr3_length: 14
cdr3_nt: TGCAGCGTTGTGGGACTCGACGTAAACAATGAGCAGTTCTTC
cdr3_aa: CSVVGLDVNNEQFF

j_call: TRBJ1-2
v_call: TRBV28
d_call: NA
clone_size: many
cdr3_length: 12
cdr3_nt: TGTGCCAGCGGGGACGGGCTTTGGGGCTACACCTTC
cdr3_aa: CASGDGLWGYTF

j_call: TRBJ2-7
v_call: TRBV19
d_call: TRBD2
clone_size: NA
cdr3_length: 15
cdr3_nt: TGTGCCAGTAGCCCGACTAGCGGGACGTCCTACGAGCAGTACTTC
cdr3_aa: CASSPTSGTSYEQYF

j_call: TRBJ2-7
v_call: TRBV6-1
d_call: NA
clone_size: many
cdr3_length: 16
cdr3_nt: TGTGCCAGCAGCCGTTCTCATCCCGGGACAACCTACGAGCAGTACTTC
cdr3_aa: CASSRSHPGTTYEQYF

j_call: TRBJ1-2
v_call: TRBV20-1
d_call: TRBD1
clone_size: NA
cdr3_length: 12
cdr3_nt: TGCAGTGCTCGGAGGACAGGGGTTGGCTACACCTTC
cdr3_aa: CSARRTGVGYTF

j_call: TRBJ2-3
v_call: TRBV7-2
d_call: TRBD1
clone_size: NA
cdr3_length: 15
cdr3_nt: TGTGCCAGCAGCTACCCGCTAGGACAGGGAGATACGCAGTATTTT
cdr3_aa: CASSYPLGQGDTQYF

j_call: TRBJ2-1
v_call: TRBV20-1
d_call: TRBD1
clone_size: many
cdr3_length: 11
cdr3_nt: TGCAGTGCTACCCAGGGGGATGAGCAGTTCTTC
cdr3_aa: CSATQGDEQFF

j_call: TRBJ2-1
v_call: TRBV7-3
d_call: TRBD2
clone_size: few
cdr3_length: 16
cdr3_nt: TGTGCCAGCAGCTCTTCCGGGACTAGATCGTACAATGAGCAGTTCTTC
cdr3_aa: CASSSSGTRSYNEQFF

j_call: TRBJ1-5
v_call: TRBV10-3
d_call: TRBD1
clone_size: NA
cdr3_length: 15
cdr3_nt: TGTGCCATCAGTGAGTCGGGACAGGGTGAGCAGCCCCAGCATTTT
cdr3_aa: CAISESGQGEQPQHF

j_call: TRBJ2-1
v_call: TRBV27
d_call: NA
clone_size: many
cdr3_length: 15
cdr3_nt: TGTGCCAGCAATCCCGGAGAGGGCTCCTACAATGAGCAGTTCTTC
cdr3_aa: CASNPGEGSYNEQFF

j_call: TRBJ2-7
v_call: TRBV14
d_call: NA
clone_size: many
cdr3_length: 15
cdr3_nt: TGTGCCAGCAGTCAACGGTGGGTGGGCCTATACGAGCAGTACTTC
cdr3_aa: CASSQRWVGLYEQYF

j_call: TRBJ2-5
v_call: TRBV27
d_call: NA
clone_size: NA
cdr3_length: 15
cdr3_nt: TGTGCCAGCAGTTCAGAGACCGCCTACCAAGAGACCCAGTACTTC
cdr3_aa: CASSSETAYQETQYF

j_call: TRBJ2-7
v_call: TRBV13
d_call: TRBD1
clone_size: many
cdr3_length: 12
cdr3_nt: TGTGCCAGCAGCCGGGGACAGAACGAGCAGTACTTC
cdr3_aa: CASSRGQNEQYF

j_call: TRBJ2-1
v_call: TRBV7-9
d_call: TRBD2
clone_size: few
cdr3_length: 15
cdr3_nt: TGTGCCAGCAGCTCGAGCGGGGTGATCTACAATGAGCAGTTCTTC
cdr3_aa: CASSSSGVIYNEQFF

j_call: TRBJ1-1
v_call: TRBV20-1
d_call: NA
clone_size: many
cdr3_length: 13
cdr3_nt: TGCAGTGCTATTGGGATGGCGAACACTGAAGCTTTCTTT
cdr3_aa: CSAIGMANTEAFF

j_call: TRBJ2-1
v_call: TRBV2
d_call: NA
clone_size: many
cdr3_length: 15
cdr3_nt: TGTGCCAGCAGCTTCAGGGTGAGCTCCTACAATGAGCAGTTCTTC
cdr3_aa: CASSFRVSSYNEQFF

j_call: TRBJ2-1
v_call: TRBV20-1
d_call: NA
clone_size: few
cdr3_length: 14
cdr3_nt: TGCAGTGCTCAGAGGTCTCTCAGGTGGAATGAGCAGTTCTTC
cdr3_aa: CSAQRSLRWNEQFF

j_call: TRBJ1-1
v_call: TRBV27
d_call: TRBD1
clone_size: many
cdr3_length: 15
cdr3_nt: TGTGCCAGCAGTTTACGGCAGGGGGTCCGTACTGAAGCTTTCTTT
cdr3_aa: CASSLRQGVRTEAFF